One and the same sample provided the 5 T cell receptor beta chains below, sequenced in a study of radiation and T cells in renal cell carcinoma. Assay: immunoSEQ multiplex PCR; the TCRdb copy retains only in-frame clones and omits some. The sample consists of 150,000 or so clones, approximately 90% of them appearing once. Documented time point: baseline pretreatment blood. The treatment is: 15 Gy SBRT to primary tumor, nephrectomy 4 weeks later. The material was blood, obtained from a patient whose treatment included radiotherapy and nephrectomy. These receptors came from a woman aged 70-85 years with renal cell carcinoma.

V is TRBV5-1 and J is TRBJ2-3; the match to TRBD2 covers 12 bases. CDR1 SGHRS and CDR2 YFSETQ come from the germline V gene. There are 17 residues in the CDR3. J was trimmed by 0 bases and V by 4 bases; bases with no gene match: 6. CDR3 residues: CASSGLAGGPSTDTQYF. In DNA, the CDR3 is TGCGCCAGCAGCGGCCTAGCGGGGGGGCCGAGCACAGATACGCAGTATTTT.

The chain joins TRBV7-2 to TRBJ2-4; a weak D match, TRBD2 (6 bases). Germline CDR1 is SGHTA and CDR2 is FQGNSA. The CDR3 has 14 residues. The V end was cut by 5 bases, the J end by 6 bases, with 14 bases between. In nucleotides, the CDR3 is TGTGCCAGCAGCAGAAACGGGGGTGGAAACATTCAGTACTTC. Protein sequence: CASSRNGGGNIQYF. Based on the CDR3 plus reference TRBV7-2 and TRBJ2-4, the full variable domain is GAGVSQSPSNKVTEKGKDVELRCDPISGHTALYWYRQSLGQGLEFLIYFQGNSAPDKSGLPSDRFSAERTGGSVSTLTIQRTQQEDSAVYLCASSRNGGGNIQYFGAGTRLSVL.

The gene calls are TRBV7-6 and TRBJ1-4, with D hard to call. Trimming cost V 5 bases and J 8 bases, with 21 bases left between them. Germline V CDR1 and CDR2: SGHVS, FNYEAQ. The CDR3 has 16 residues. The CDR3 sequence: CASSLSGEGGDEKLFF. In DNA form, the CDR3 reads TGTGCCAGCAGCCTCTCAGGAGAAGGCGGAGACGAAAAACTGTTTTTT.

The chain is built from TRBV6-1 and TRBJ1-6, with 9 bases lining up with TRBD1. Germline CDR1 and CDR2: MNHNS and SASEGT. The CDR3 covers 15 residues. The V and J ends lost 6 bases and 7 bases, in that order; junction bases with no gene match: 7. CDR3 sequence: CASRDLTGGNSPLHF. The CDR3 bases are TGTGCCAGCAGGGACCTGACAGGGGGAAATTCACCCCTCCACTTT.

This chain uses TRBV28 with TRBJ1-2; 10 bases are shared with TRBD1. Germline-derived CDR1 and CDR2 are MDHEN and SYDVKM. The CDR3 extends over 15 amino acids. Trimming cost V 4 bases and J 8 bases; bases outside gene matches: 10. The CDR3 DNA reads TGTGCCAGCAGTTCGTTGGGGACAGGGGCGAGGGGCTACACCTTC. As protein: CASSSLGTGARGYTF.